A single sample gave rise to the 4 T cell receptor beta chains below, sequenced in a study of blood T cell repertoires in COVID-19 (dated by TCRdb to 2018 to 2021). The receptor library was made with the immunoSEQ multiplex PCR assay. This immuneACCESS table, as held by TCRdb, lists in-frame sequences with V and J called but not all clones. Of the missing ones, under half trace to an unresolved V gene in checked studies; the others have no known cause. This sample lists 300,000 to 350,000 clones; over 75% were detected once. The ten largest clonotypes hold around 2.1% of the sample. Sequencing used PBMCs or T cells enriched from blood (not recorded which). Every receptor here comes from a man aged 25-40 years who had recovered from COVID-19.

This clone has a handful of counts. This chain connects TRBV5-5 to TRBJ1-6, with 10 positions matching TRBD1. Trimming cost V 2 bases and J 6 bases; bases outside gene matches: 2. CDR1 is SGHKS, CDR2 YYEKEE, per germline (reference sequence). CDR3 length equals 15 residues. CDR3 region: CASSLRTGGNSPLHF. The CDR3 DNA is TGTGCCAGCAGCTTACGGACAGGGGGTAATTCACCCCTCCACTTT.

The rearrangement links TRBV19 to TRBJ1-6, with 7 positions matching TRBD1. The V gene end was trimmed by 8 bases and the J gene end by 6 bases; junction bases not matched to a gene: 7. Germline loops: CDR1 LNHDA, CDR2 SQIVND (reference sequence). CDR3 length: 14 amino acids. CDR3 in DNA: TGTGCCAGTTCTGGCGGGACAGTTAATTCACCCCTCCACTTT. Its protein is CASSGGTVNSPLHF.

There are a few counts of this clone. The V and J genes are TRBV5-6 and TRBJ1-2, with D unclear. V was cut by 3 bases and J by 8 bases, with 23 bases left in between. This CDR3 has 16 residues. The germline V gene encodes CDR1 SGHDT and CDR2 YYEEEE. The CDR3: CASSSNPYGEGGGYTF. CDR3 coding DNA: TGTGCCAGCAGCTCGAACCCGTACGGGGAAGGAGGGGGCTACACCTTC.

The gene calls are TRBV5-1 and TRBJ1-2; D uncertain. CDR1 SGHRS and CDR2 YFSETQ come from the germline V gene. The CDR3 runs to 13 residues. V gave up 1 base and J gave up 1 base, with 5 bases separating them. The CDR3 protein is CASSLTVNYGYTF. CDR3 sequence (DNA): TGCGCCAGCAGCTTGACAGTTAACTATGGCTACACCTTC.